A single sample gave rise to the 32 T cell receptor beta chains below, sequenced in a study of cytomegalovirus exposure and HLA in healthy donors. A multiplex PCR was run with 60 Vbeta primers and 13 Jbeta primers. Only in-frame clones appear in the TCRdb table, and some are missing; sequencing was by immunoSEQ multiplex PCR. There are about 130,000 clones in the sample; roughly three quarters occur only once, and around 1.9% lies in the top ten. The material sequenced was PBMCs. The receptors stem from a middle-aged woman in good health and CMV-seronegative.

This rearrangement joins TRBV7-3 to TRBJ1-2; TRBD1 aligns across 8 bases. After removal of 5 bases from V and 4 bases from J, the junction contained 9 bases not matched to a gene. Germline assignment: CDR1 SGHTA and CDR2 FQGTGA. The CDR3 runs 15 residues. The chain's CDR3 is CASSPGTGGIYGYTF. In nucleotides, the CDR3 is TGTGCCAGCAGCCCGGGAACAGGGGGAATCTATGGCTACACCTTC.

The chain links TRBV10-1 to TRBJ2-1, with 9 nucleotides matching TRBD2. The CDR3 spans 15 residues. V lost 8 bases and J lost 10; bases outside the gene matches: 15. CDR1 is WNHNN and CDR2 is SYGVQD in the germline V gene (reference sequence). CDR3 sequence (DNA): TGCGCCAGCCCCCCTGGGGTAGCGGGAGTCTTAGAGCAGTTCTTC. Amino acids: CASPPGVAGVLEQFF.

The chain employs TRBV7-8 and TRBJ2-5; 8 nucleotides agree with TRBD2. Matching the DNA end better, TRBJ2-7 makes the J call doubtful. The CDR3 has 15 residues. Germline lookup yields CDR1 SGHVS and CDR2 FQNEAQ. Here the CDR3 reads CASSPSGGRSYEQYF. CDR3 nucleotides: TGTGCCAGCAGCCCTTCGGGGGGGCGCTCCTACGAGCAGTACTTC.

V usage is TRBV19 and J usage is TRBJ1-2; TRBD1 might be the D (6 bases). Germline CDR1 LNHDA, CDR2 SQIVND (reference sequence). CDR3 size: 20 residues. The V and J ends lost 7 bases and 7 bases respectively, with 37 bases between them. The CDR3, as DNA: TGTGCCAGTACCCTAAATGGGGGCAGGAACTTTCTCGGGCCTAAAGGTGGCTACACCTTC. It yields the protein CASTLNGGRNFLGPKGGYTF.

This clone was counted between two and nine times. This chain joins TRBV7-9 and TRBJ1-1; the D is unclear. From germline, CDR1 is SEHNR and CDR2 FQNEAQ (reference sequence). The CDR3 runs to 13 residues. Trimming removed 3 bases at V and 4 bases at J, with 9 bases between. CDR3 DNA: TGTGCCAGCAGCTTCGGGGAAGGCACTGAAGCTTTCTTT. Translation gives CASSFGEGTEAFF.

CDR3 coding DNA: TGTGCCAGCAGCTTGGCCAGGGACTACGAGCAGTACTTC. Translated, it gives CASSLARDYEQYF. The V gene is TRBV5-6, the J gene TRBJ2-7; possibly TRBD1 for D (5 bases). V was trimmed by 0 bases and J by 3 bases, leaving 7 bases between them. The CDR3 is 13 amino acids. Germline V gives CDR1 SGHDT, CDR2 YYEEEE.

The CDR3 here is CASTGTGGNGELFF. The DNA of the CDR3 is TGTGCCAGCACAGGGACAGGGGGCAACGGGGAGCTGTTTTTT. V gene TRBV9 combines with J gene TRBJ2-2, with 12 bases lining up with TRBD1. After removal of 6 bases from V and 7 bases from J, the junction contained 4 bases not matched to a gene. The CDR3 consists of 14 residues. Per the germline V gene, CDR1 is SGDLS and CDR2 is YYNGEE.

V is TRBV10-2 and J is TRBJ2-1; 9 positions match TRBD2. This CDR3 region has 15 residues. CDR1 is WSHSY and CDR2 is SAAADI in the germline V gene. With 5 bases clipped from V and 4 bases from J, the junction kept 6 bases outside the gene matches. The CDR3 loop is CASSQVRGGYNEQFF. DNA for the CDR3: TGCGCCAGCAGTCAGGTGCGGGGGGGATACAATGAGCAGTTCTTC.

V is TRBV5-1 and J is TRBJ2-1; D call uncertain. Germline assignment: CDR1 SGHRS and CDR2 YFSETQ. The length of the CDR3 is 14 residues. V was trimmed by 0 bases and J by 6 bases, leaving 10 bases between them. The CDR3 nucleotides read TGCGCCAGCAGCTTGGTCCCTACCATCAATGAGCAGTTCTTC. It codes for CASSLVPTINEQFF.

This chain connects TRBV9 to TRBJ2-4, with 7 bases matching TRBD1. The CDR3 is made up of 16 amino acids. Germline CDR1 and CDR2: SGDLS and YYNGEE. Trimming took 4 bases from V and 3 from J; bases not matched to a gene: 10. The CDR3 DNA is TGTGCCAGCAGCACTGAGGGGGCGTACGGCAAAAACATTCAGTACTTC. The encoded protein is CASSTEGAYGKNIQYF.

The chain links TRBV6-1 to TRBJ2-7; weak D call: TRBD2 (6 bases). Per germline, CDR1 MNHNS and CDR2 SASEGT. The CDR3 covers 18 residues. Trimming stripped 2 bases from V and 0 bases from J, with 20 bases between. The CDR3 nucleotides read TGTGCCAGCAGTGAAAGCCCATTGGGACTCGCCCACTCCTACGAGCAGTACTTC. Its protein product is CASSESPLGLAHSYEQYF.

V usage is TRBV6-5 and J usage is TRBJ1-3; possible D gene TRBD1, 5 bases. V shed 6 bases and J shed 0 bases, with 12 bases lying between them. The germline gives CDR1 MNHEY, CDR2 SVGAGI. The CDR3 is made up of 15 amino acids. In DNA, the CDR3 is TGTGCCAGCAGGGAGACAGTTTTCTCTGGAAACACCATATATTTT. It specifies CASRETVFSGNTIYF.

The CDR3 DNA is TGTGCCAGCAGGGGGACTAGCGGGGGGGAAACCTACAATGAGCAGTTCTTC. Protein: CASRGTSGGETYNEQFF. This chain uses TRBV7-2 with TRBJ2-1, with 16 bases matching TRBD2. Trimming at V came to 6 bases and at J to 2 bases, leaving 4 bases not matched to a gene. The CDR3 consists of 17 residues. CDR1 and CDR2 from the germline V gene are SGHTA and FQGNSA.

The chain recombines TRBV28 with TRBJ1-6, with a weak D call TRBD1 (5 bases). Per the germline V gene, CDR1 is MDHEN and CDR2 is SYDVKM. V lost 3 bases and J 5 bases, leaving 17 bases between the germline ends. This CDR3 is built from 17 residues. The CDR3 loop is CASSFPSAGGNNSPLHF. The CDR3 nucleotides are TGTGCCAGCAGTTTTCCCTCAGCGGGGGGAAATAATTCACCCCTCCACTTT.

This clone was detected only a few times. V is TRBV2 and J is TRBJ2-4; weak D call: TRBD2 (6 bases). There are 14 residues in the CDR3. Per the germline V gene, CDR1 is SNHLY and CDR2 is FYNNEI. V was shortened by 6 bases and J by 9 bases, with 18 bases between the two germline ends. The CDR3 spells CASSFWASEGIQYF. The CDR3 region has the DNA TGTGCCAGCAGCTTTTGGGCTAGCGAGGGCATTCAGTACTTC.

The chain has TRBV11-1 and TRBJ2-1, with 7 bases lining up with TRBD2. Germline V gene sequence: CDR1 SGHAT, CDR2 FQDESV (reference sequence). After removal of 4 bases from V and 7 bases from J, the junction contained 19 bases not matched to a gene. The length of the CDR3 is 18 residues. The CDR3 loop is CASSSGGLATLGTNEQFF. The DNA of the CDR3 is TGTGCCAGCAGCTCGGGGGGTCTAGCAACACTGGGTACGAATGAGCAGTTCTTC.

The rearrangement uses TRBV27 and TRBJ2-1; 14 bases map to TRBD2. Germline CDR1 is MNHEY and CDR2 is SMNVEV (reference sequence). The CDR3 extends over 14 amino acids. Unmatched junction bases numbered 6, after V lost 2 bases and J lost 15 bases. CDR3 nucleotide sequence: TGTGCCAGCAGTTTAGAGGGACTAGCGGGAGTTTTGTTCTTC. Translating it yields CASSLEGLAGVLFF.

The gene calls are TRBV5-1 and TRBJ2-7; 8 bases are a match to TRBD2. There are 14 residues in the CDR3. V trimming: 3 bases; J trimming: 5 bases; junction bases outside the gene matches: 7. Germline V gives CDR1 SGHRS, CDR2 YFSETQ. CDR3: CASSSGFSGNEQYF. Here the CDR3 DNA reads TGCGCCAGCAGCTCCGGGTTTAGCGGGAACGAGCAGTACTTC.

CDR3 sequence reads: CASSEVGGVEQYF. For the CDR3, the DNA is TGTGCCAGCAGTGAAGTAGGGGGGGTCGAGCAGTACTTC. The chain combines TRBV6-1 with TRBJ2-7, with a tentative D call TRBD2 (7 bases). Germline CDR1 reads MNHNS; CDR2 reads SASEGT. The CDR3 sequence is 13 residues long. Trimming removed 1 base from V and 6 bases from J, with 10 bases in between.

This chain uses TRBV7-2 with TRBJ2-1; possibly TRBD1 for D (5 bases). The germline V gene has CDR1 SGHTA and CDR2 FQGNSA. The CDR3 loop spans 15 amino acids. The V end lost 3 bases, the J end lost 4 bases, and 13 bases lay between the germline ends. DNA of the CDR3: TGTGCCAGCAGCTTTACAGGTTCCTCGTACAATGAGCAGTTCTTC. It is translated as CASSFTGSSYNEQFF.

Only one count was recorded for this clone. The J gene is TRBJ2-6, the V gene TRBV15, with 12 bases identical to TRBD1. Looked up from germline, CDR1 is LNHNV and CDR2 is YYDKDF (reference sequence). The CDR3 covers 17 residues. V was clipped by 8 bases and J by 4 bases; unmatched bases: 9. CDR3 sequence (DNA): TGTGCCACCGGGACAGGGGGCGCTCCGGGCGGGGCCAACGTCCTGACTTTC. It specifies CATGTGGAPGGANVLTF.

J is TRBJ1-1 and V is TRBV28; 9 nucleotides align to TRBD1. This CDR3 has 14 amino acids. V lost 4 bases, J lost 7 bases, and 7 bases stayed unmatched. The germline V gene has CDR1 MDHEN and CDR2 SYDVKM. The CDR3 region has the DNA TGTGCCAGCAGTTCCGCGGGACAGGGCTTTGAAGCTTTCTTT. This codes for CASSSAGQGFEAFF.

The CDR3 sequence is CASSPGGTGVHTEAFF. The CDR3 DNA follows: TGCGCCAGCAGCCCCGGGGGGACAGGGGTACACACTGAAGCTTTCTTT. The gene calls are TRBV5-1 and TRBJ1-1, with 10 bases identical to TRBD1. Germline V gene sequence: CDR1 SGHRS, CDR2 YFSETQ. The ends lost 4 bases at V and 3 bases at J; junction bases unmatched: 9. This CDR3 has 16 amino acids. Together with reference TRBV5-1 and TRBJ1-1, the CDR3 gives the full variable domain: KAGVTQTPRYLIKTRGQQVTLSCSPISGHRSVSWYQQTPGQGLQFLFEYFSETQRNKGNFPGRFSGRQFSNSRSEMNVSTLELGDSALYLCASSPGGTGVHTEAFFGQGTRLTVV.

Only a few counts were recorded for this clone. This sequence joins TRBV6-5 and TRBJ1-2; a possible D gene is TRBD1 (6 bases). This CDR3 contains 14 residues. The V and J ends lost 8 bases and 4 bases respectively, with 17 bases between them. CDR1 and CDR2 from the germline V gene are MNHEY and SVGAGI. CDR3 region: CASRRDGQFYGYTF. As DNA, the CDR3 is TGTGCCAGCCGCAGGGATGGACAGTTCTATGGCTACACCTTC.

This clone was observed a few times. V usage is TRBV5-6 and J usage is TRBJ2-7; D is ambiguous. The CDR3 runs 13 residues. V lost 7 bases and J 0 bases, leaving 11 bases between the germline ends. Germline assignment: CDR1 SGHDT and CDR2 YYEEEE. This CDR3 is CASQDIGSYEQYF. CDR3 in DNA: TGTGCCAGCCAGGATATCGGCTCCTACGAGCAGTACTTC.

The chain recombines TRBV28 with TRBJ2-7; TRBD1 matches 11 bases. Looked up from germline, CDR1 is MDHEN and CDR2 is SYDVKM. The CDR3 contains 13 residues. V lost 10 bases to trimming and J lost 7 bases; unmatched junction nucleotides: 9. The CDR3 DNA follows: TGTGCCACCAGGGGACAGGGGGTGGGGGAGCAGTACTTC. Its translation: CATRGQGVGEQYF.

The chain uses TRBV7-6 and TRBJ2-1, with 8 bases matching TRBD2. The germline gives CDR1 SGHVS, CDR2 FNYEAQ. CDR3 size: 14 residues. J was trimmed by 2 bases and V by 9 bases; bases with no gene match: 6. The CDR3 DNA is TGTGCCAGTGCTGACGGGGGGGCCTACAATGAGCAGTTCTTC. Amino acids: CASADGGAYNEQFF. Looking up the rest from reference TRBV7-6 and TRBJ2-1 gives the full variable domain: GAGVSQSPRYKVTKRGQDVALRCDPISGHVSLYWYRQALGQGPEFLTYFNYEAQQDKSGLPNDRFSAERPEGSISTLTIQRTEQRDSAMYRCASADGGAYNEQFFGPGTRLTVL.

The chain combines TRBV30 with TRBJ2-1; 7 positions match TRBD1. Germline trimming cut 5 bases from V and 8 bases from J; bases unmatched to any gene: 12. The germline gives CDR1 GTSNPN, CDR2 SVGIG (reference sequence). The CDR3 has 14 residues. CDR3 coding DNA: TGTGCCTGGGGTCGGGACAGCCATACCGATGAGCAGTTCTTC. Its translation: CAWGRDSHTDEQFF.

The chain couples TRBV28 to TRBJ2-2; D is perhaps TRBD1 (5 bases). CDR3 size: 15 residues. V lost 5 bases, J lost 0 bases, and 10 bases lay in between. Germline V gives CDR1 MDHEN, CDR2 SYDVKM. Here the CDR3 reads CASSDSPTNTGELFF. The CDR3 DNA follows: TGTGCCAGCAGTGACAGTCCGACGAACACCGGGGAGCTGTTTTTT. Combining the CDR3 with reference TRBV28 and TRBJ2-2 gives the whole variable domain DVKVTQSSRYLVKRTGEKVFLECVQDMDHENMFWYRQDPGLGLRLIYFSYDVKMKEKGDIPEGYSVSREKKERFSLILESASTNQTSMYLCASSDSPTNTGELFFGEGSRLTVL.

This clone was detected only once. V is TRBV7-8 and J is TRBJ2-7; D unclear. Trimming cost V 1 base and J 3 bases, with 10 bases left between them. The CDR3 has 14 amino acids. Looked up from germline, CDR1 is SGHVS and CDR2 is FQNEAQ. Here the CDR3 reads CASSLGHSGYEQYF. CDR3 nucleotides: TGTGCCAGCAGCTTAGGCCATAGTGGCTACGAGCAGTACTTC.

This clone was recorded only once. This chain uses TRBV30 with TRBJ1-5, with 9 bases aligning to TRBD1. J lost 2 bases, V lost 4 bases, and 6 bases had no gene match. CDR1 is GTSNPN and CDR2 is SVGIG in the germline V gene (reference sequence). The CDR3 totals 15 residues. This chain's CDR3 is CAWTRTGAGNQPQHF. DNA of the CDR3: TGTGCCTGGACCCGGACAGGGGCAGGCAATCAGCCCCAGCATTTT.

On this clone itself: The identical CDR3 is also encoded by other nucleotide sequences in the sample. The chain recombines TRBV18 with TRBJ2-5; possibly TRBD2 for D (5 bases). V lost 3 bases and J lost 3, with 11 bases in between. Germline-derived CDR1 and CDR2 are KGHSH and LQKENI. The length of the CDR3 is 14 residues. The chain's CDR3 is CASSPTGSKETQYF. Here the CDR3 DNA reads TGTGCCAGCTCACCCACGGGGTCCAAAGAGACCCAGTACTTC.